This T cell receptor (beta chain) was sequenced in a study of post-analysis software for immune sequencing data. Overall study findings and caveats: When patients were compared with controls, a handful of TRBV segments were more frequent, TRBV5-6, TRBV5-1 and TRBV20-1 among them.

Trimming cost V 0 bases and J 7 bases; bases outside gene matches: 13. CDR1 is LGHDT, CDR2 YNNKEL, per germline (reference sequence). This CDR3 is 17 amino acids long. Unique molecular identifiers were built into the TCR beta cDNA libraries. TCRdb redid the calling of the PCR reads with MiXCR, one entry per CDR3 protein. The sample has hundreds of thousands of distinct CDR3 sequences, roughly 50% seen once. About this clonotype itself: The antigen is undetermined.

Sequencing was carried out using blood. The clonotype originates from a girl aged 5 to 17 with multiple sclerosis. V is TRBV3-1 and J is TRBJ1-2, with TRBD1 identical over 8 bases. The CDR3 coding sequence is TGTGCCAGCAGCCAAGATGGTAGCCCGAGGACAGGGCCTGGCTACACCTTC. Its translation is CASSQDGSPRTGPGYTF.